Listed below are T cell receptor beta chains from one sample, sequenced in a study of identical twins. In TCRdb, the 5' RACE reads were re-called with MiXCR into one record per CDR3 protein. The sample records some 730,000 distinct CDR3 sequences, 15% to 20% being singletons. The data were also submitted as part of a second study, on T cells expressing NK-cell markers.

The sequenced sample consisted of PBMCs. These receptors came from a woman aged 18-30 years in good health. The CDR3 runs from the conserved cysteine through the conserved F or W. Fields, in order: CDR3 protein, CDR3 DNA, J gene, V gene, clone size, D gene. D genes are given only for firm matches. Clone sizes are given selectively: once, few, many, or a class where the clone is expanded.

CASSPDKNIQYF TGTGCCAGCAGCCCGGACAAAAACATTCAGTACTTC TRBJ2-4 TRBV7-6 few -
CASSPGPGPYHIEQFF TGCGCCAGCTCCCCGGGCCCGGGACCTTATCATATTGAGCAGTTCTTC TRBJ2-1 TRBV5-1 - -
CSVSGDILSYEQYF TGCAGCGTTAGCGGGGATATCCTCTCCTACGAGCAGTACTTC TRBJ2-7 TRBV29-1 - TRBD2
CSARGRGVGTGELFF TGCAGTGCTAGAGGCCGGGGGGTAGGAACCGGGGAGCTGTTTTTT TRBJ2-2 TRBV20-1 - TRBD2
CSAPTGEETQYF TGCAGTGCCCCGACTGGGGAAGAGACCCAGTACTTC TRBJ2-5 TRBV20-1 - -
CSARGQGRYEQYF TGCAGTGCTAGAGGGCAGGGCCGATACGAGCAGTACTTC TRBJ2-7 TRBV20-1 - -
CASSLVPIASPAGNEQFF TGTGCCAGCAGTTTGGTTCCCATTGCCTCCCCGGCCGGCAATGAGCAGTTCTTC TRBJ2-1 TRBV6-5 - -
CASSQQGTNEKLFF TGCGCCAGCAGCCAACAAGGAACTAATGAAAAACTGTTTTTT TRBJ1-4 TRBV4-3 - -
CSVELAVTETQYF TGCAGCGTTGAGCTCGCGGTGACAGAGACCCAGTACTTC TRBJ2-5 TRBV29-1 - -
CASRSRSEQYF TGTGCCAGCAGATCGCGATCCGAGCAGTACTTC TRBJ2-7 TRBV7-2 - -
CASSLLIQSAQYF TGTGCCAGCAGCTTATTGATCCAGTCCGCGCAGTATTTT TRBJ2-3 TRBV11-3 - -
CASSLEKAYNEQFF TGCGCCAGCAGCTTGGAAAAAGCCTACAATGAGCAGTTCTTC TRBJ2-1 TRBV5-1 - -
CSVAAGFNEQFF TGCAGCGTTGCGGCAGGGTTCAATGAGCAGTTCTTC TRBJ2-1 TRBV29-1 - -
CASSPRDTRNYGYTF TGTGCCAGCAGTCCCCGGGACACCAGAAACTATGGCTACACCTTC TRBJ1-2 TRBV6-2/TRBV6-3 few -
CASSYEGASYNSPLHF TGTGCCAGCAGTTATGAGGGGGCTTCCTATAATTCACCCCTCCACTTT TRBJ1-6 TRBV27 - TRBD1
CASSSNSRLAGSSYNEQFF TGCGCCAGCAGCTCGAATTCTCGACTAGCGGGGAGCTCCTACAATGAGCAGTTCTTC TRBJ2-1 TRBV5-1 - TRBD2
CASSQDKGAGANVLTF TGCGCCAGCAGCCAAGATAAGGGGGCTGGGGCCAACGTCCTGACTTTC TRBJ2-6 TRBV4-1 - -
CASSPQDRRGQPQHF TGTGCCAGCAGTCCACAGGACAGACGAGGTCAGCCCCAGCATTTT TRBJ1-5 TRBV6-1 - -